This T cell receptor (beta chain) was identified in a study of T cell responses to AZD1222 COVID-19 vaccine. Worth noting for this clone: Its antigen is currently unknown.

Measured with immunoSEQ multiplex PCR; TCRdb has only the in-frame clones, and not every one. The sample holds just under 85,000 clones, about 90% seen once. Germline CDR1 and CDR2: MDHEN and SYDVKM. After removal of 8 bases from V and 9 bases from J, the junction contained 6 bases not matched to a gene. The CDR3 loop spans 12 amino acids. Study-wide points: Distributed over spike, vaccine-associated CD4 TCRs predominated at 160-218 and 743-854. Among those given AZD1222, only five or six were seropositive at baseline.

The chain carries TRBV28 and TRBJ2-4, with 8 bases fitting TRBD2. This receptor was taken from an adult in good health. The sample consisted of peripheral blood, taken on day 0 of AZD1222 vaccination. CDR3 protein: CASAFRGGIQYF. The CDR3 DNA follows: TGTGCCAGCGCTTTCCGGGGGGGCATTCAGTACTTC.